A single sample gave rise to the 30 T cell receptor beta chains below, sequenced in a study of blood T cell repertoires in COVID-19. Here immunoSEQ multiplex PCR was the method, and the copy in TCRdb shows in-frame clones only, minus some. The sample lists fewer than 90,000 clones; about 85% were seen once. Sequenced: peripheral blood. The receptors were gathered from a male donor with acute or convalescent COVID-19.

The chain combines TRBV27 with TRBJ1-2; no definite D call. V was cut by 3 bases and J by 5 bases, with 10 bases left in between. This CDR3 has 13 amino acids. Germline lookup yields CDR1 MNHEY and CDR2 SMNVEV (reference sequence). The CDR3 reads CASSFYNDYGYTF. CDR3 in DNA: TGTGCCAGCAGTTTTTACAATGATTATGGCTACACCTTC.

The chain couples TRBV11-2 to TRBJ2-3, with 9 bases identical to TRBD2. The CDR3 is 15 amino acids. Germline V gene sequence: CDR1 SGHAT, CDR2 FQNNGV. V lost 5 bases, J lost 5 bases, and 8 bases stayed unmatched. Here the CDR3 reads CASSKRGEVGDTQYF. CDR3 in DNA: TGTGCCAGCAGCAAGCGGGGGGAAGTAGGAGATACGCAGTATTTT.

The genes are TRBV4-1 and TRBJ2-6, with D possibly TRBD1 on 6 matching bases. This CDR3 region has 15 residues. V was cut by 5 bases and J by 2 bases, with 10 bases left in between. In germline, CDR1 is MGHRA, CDR2 YSYEKL. The CDR3 sequence: CASSIQGTGANVLTF. The CDR3 coding sequence is TGCGCCAGCAGCATACAGGGTACTGGGGCCAACGTCCTGACTTTC.

The chain has TRBV12-3 or TRBV12-4 and TRBJ2-1; a weak D match, TRBD2 (5 bases). V dropped 5 bases and J dropped 12 bases, with 14 bases sitting between them. The CDR3 length is 12 residues. The CDR3 bases are TGTGCCAGCAGTCGAGGACTCGCTGGGCAGTTCTTC. It specifies CASSRGLAGQFF.

This clone was counted a single time. V usage is TRBV13 and J usage is TRBJ2-5; D unclear. V lost 2 bases and J 4 bases, leaving 11 bases between the germline ends. CDR1 and CDR2 from the germline V gene are PRHDT and FYEKMQ (reference sequence). This CDR3 spans 14 amino acids. The CDR3 is CASSLNRVTETQYF. The CDR3 DNA is TGTGCCAGCAGCTTAAATCGGGTAACAGAGACCCAGTACTTC.

V usage is TRBV9 and J usage is TRBJ1-2, with TRBD1 matching over 10 bases. This CDR3 has 15 residues. Trimming removed 4 bases from V and 8 bases from J; junction bases left unmatched: 11. Germline V gene lookup returns CDR1 SGDLS and CDR2 YYNGEE. The CDR3 loop reads CASSPRTGGPGGYTF. CDR3 coding DNA: TGTGCCAGCAGCCCTAGGACAGGGGGTCCAGGAGGCTACACCTTC.

The chain is built from TRBV5-1 and TRBJ2-2; perhaps TRBD2 as D (5 bases). Between the trimmed V and J ends, which lost 3 bases and 0 bases, there was a span of 9 bases. Looked up from germline, CDR1 is SGHRS and CDR2 is YFSETQ. There are 15 residues in the CDR3. CDR3 sequence (DNA): TGCGCCAGCAGCTCAACTAGGACGAACACCGGGGAGCTGTTTTTT. It specifies CASSSTRTNTGELFF.

The chain uses TRBV7-9 and TRBJ1-1; tentative D call: TRBD1 (5 bases). Trimming removed 7 bases at V and 3 bases at J, with 12 bases between. This CDR3 spans 13 amino acids. CDR1 is SEHNR, CDR2 FQNEAQ, per germline (reference sequence). The CDR3 region is CASTLTEDTEAFF. The DNA for the CDR3 is TGTGCCAGCACCCTGACAGAGGACACTGAAGCTTTCTTT. Drawing the rest from reference TRBV7-9 and TRBJ1-1, the complete variable domain is DTGVSQNPRHKITKRGQNVTFRCDPISEHNRLYWYRQTLGQGPEFLTYFQNEAQLEKSRLLSDRFSAERPKGSFSTLEIQRTEQGDSAMYLCASTLTEDTEAFFGQGTRLTVV.

The chain combines TRBV19 with TRBJ1-1, with D unclear. In germline, CDR1 is LNHDA, CDR2 SQIVND (reference sequence). The CDR3 covers 13 residues. V was pared by 7 bases and J by 6 bases, with 15 bases between. In nucleotides, the CDR3 is TGTGCCAGTACTAAAACCCCGGTGGCTGAAGCTTTCTTT. Protein sequence: CASTKTPVAEAFF.

This clone was seen more than once but under ten times. The chain recombines TRBV2 with TRBJ1-1; 9 nucleotides line up with TRBD1. This CDR3 has 15 amino acids. Germline V gene data show CDR1 as SNHLY and CDR2 as FYNNEI. Trimming cost V 6 bases and J 1 base; bases outside gene matches: 6. As DNA, the CDR3 is TGTGCCAGCAGCGGACAGGGGAGCCCGAACACTGAAGCTTTCTTT. Amino acids: CASSGQGSPNTEAFF.

The chain employs TRBV28 and TRBJ1-4; no reliable D call. Between the trimmed V and J ends, which lost 2 bases and 4 bases, there was a span of 17 bases. Per germline, CDR1 MDHEN and CDR2 SYDVKM. This CDR3 comprises 17 residues. CDR3 DNA: TGTGCCAGCAGTTTAGTTAGCGAAGGCCAGGATAATGAAAAACTGTTTTTT. Translation gives CASSLVSEGQDNEKLFF.

This clone appeared once. This sequence joins TRBV6-6 and TRBJ1-1; TRBD1 matches at 9 bases. Trimming took 5 bases from V and 10 from J; bases not matched to a gene: 8. The CDR3 totals 13 residues. Germline loops: CDR1 MNHNY, CDR2 SVGAGI (reference sequence). Here the CDR3 reads CASSRDRAQGAFF. The CDR3, as DNA: TGTGCCAGCAGTCGGGACAGGGCCCAGGGAGCTTTCTTT.

This chain links TRBV6-1 with TRBJ2-1, with 11 positions matching TRBD1. CDR1 is MNHNS and CDR2 is SASEGT in the germline V gene. V trimming: 4 bases; J trimming: 4 bases; junction bases outside the gene matches: 9. This CDR3 is built from 17 residues. CDR3 coding DNA: TGTGCCAGCAGTGCCCAAATAGGGACAGGGGGATACAATGAGCAGTTCTTC. As protein: CASSAQIGTGGYNEQFF.

The chain employs TRBV5-1 and TRBJ1-2; TRBD1 aligns across 10 bases. Trimming took 4 bases from V and 0 from J; bases not matched to a gene: 3. Looked up from germline, CDR1 is SGHRS and CDR2 is YFSETQ. This CDR3 contains 15 residues. This CDR3 is CASSKDRGTNYGYTF. CDR3 nucleotide sequence: TGCGCCAGCAGCAAGGACAGGGGGACTAACTATGGCTACACCTTC. Together with reference TRBV5-1 and TRBJ1-2, the CDR3 gives the full variable domain: KAGVTQTPRYLIKTRGQQVTLSCSPISGHRSVSWYQQTPGQGLQFLFEYFSETQRNKGNFPGRFSGRQFSNSRSEMNVSTLELGDSALYLCASSKDRGTNYGYTFGSGTRLTVV.

Here the CDR3 DNA reads TGTGCCAGCTCTTCCGTAGGCAATCAGCCCCAGCATTTT. As protein: CASSSVGNQPQHF. The rearrangement links TRBV6-5 to TRBJ1-5; D remains ambiguous. Germline CDR1 reads MNHEY; CDR2 reads SVGAGI. This CDR3 is 13 amino acids long. Trimming removed 8 bases from V and 2 bases from J, with 10 bases in between.

The rearrangement links TRBV9 to TRBJ1-6; 7 bases match TRBD1. This CDR3 has 14 residues. The germline CDR1 and CDR2 sequences are SGDLS and YYNGEE. The trim removed 2 bases at V and 10 bases at J, leaving 6 bases unmatched. In nucleotides, the CDR3 is TGTGCCAGCAGCGTCGGACAGGAGCGATCACCCCTCCACTTT. It is translated as CASSVGQERSPLHF.

V is TRBV19 and J is TRBJ1-6, with 10 nucleotides matching TRBD1. J was trimmed by 8 bases and V by 6 bases; bases with no gene match: 4. CDR1 is LNHDA and CDR2 is SQIVND in the germline V gene (reference sequence). The CDR3 runs 14 residues. CDR3: CASRTGTGDSPLHF. In nucleotides, the CDR3 is TGTGCCAGTAGAACCGGGACAGGGGATTCACCCCTCCACTTT.

This chain connects TRBV7-6 to TRBJ1-1; a weak D match, TRBD1 (6 bases). Trimming cost V 1 base and J 6 bases, with 6 bases left between them. Germline lookup yields CDR1 SGHVS and CDR2 FNYEAQ. This CDR3 contains 12 residues. CDR3 sequence: CASSLGGPEAFF. CDR3 nucleotides: TGTGCCAGCAGCTTAGGGGGGCCTGAAGCTTTCTTT.

V and J are TRBV28 and TRBJ1-6; no clear D gene. Germline V gene lookup returns CDR1 MDHEN and CDR2 SYDVKM. The CDR3 length is 12 residues. With 3 bases removed from V and 14 bases from J, the gap between germline ends came to 11 bases. CDR3 protein: CASSFLTSTLHF. CDR3 nucleotide sequence: TGTGCCAGCAGTTTCCTCACGAGCACCCTCCACTTT. Full variable domain (remainder filled in from reference TRBV28 and TRBJ1-6): DVKVTQSSRYLVKRTGEKVFLECVQDMDHENMFWYRQDPGLGLRLIYFSYDVKMKEKGDIPEGYSVSREKKERFSLILESASTNQTSMYLCASSFLTSTLHFGNGTRLTVT.

The chain couples TRBV6-5 to TRBJ2-7; 7 bases match TRBD2. The CDR3 runs to 15 residues. CDR1 is MNHEY, CDR2 SVGAGI, per germline. The ends lost 0 bases at V and 3 bases at J; junction bases unmatched: 5. CDR3 loop: CASSYSRSGGYEQYF. The CDR3 bases are TGTGCCAGCAGTTACTCGAGGTCGGGGGGCTACGAGCAGTACTTC.

The chain couples TRBV9 to TRBJ2-2; 7 nucleotides match TRBD2. Trimming removed 3 bases from V and 6 bases from J; junction bases left unmatched: 11. Germline V gene data show CDR1 as SGDLS and CDR2 as YYNGEE. CDR3 size: 16 residues. The DNA of the CDR3 is TGTGCCAGCAGCGGGCGACTAGCTGGTCGGGCCGGGGAGCTGTTTTTT. It yields the protein CASSGRLAGRAGELFF.

The chain links TRBV6-1 to TRBJ2-1; 8 bases are a match to TRBD1. There are 17 residues in the CDR3. Germline lookup yields CDR1 MNHNS and CDR2 SASEGT. Trimming at V came to 0 bases and at J to 10 bases, leaving 14 bases not matched to a gene. The CDR3, as DNA: TGTGCCAGCAGTGAAGCGGGGACAGGCCTCTACAGCGGGGAGCAGTTCTTC. Translated, it gives CASSEAGTGLYSGEQFF.

The chain combines TRBV29-1 with TRBJ2-2, with TRBD1 as a possible D gene (6 bases). The CDR3 runs 15 residues. V lost 3 bases and J lost 0, with 11 bases in between. The germline gives CDR1 SQVTM, CDR2 ANQGSEA. In DNA, the CDR3 is TGCAGCGTTGAGGCCGGACAGACGAACACCGGGGAGCTGTTTTTT. This translates into CSVEAGQTNTGELFF.

This rearrangement joins TRBV24-1 to TRBJ2-1; 8 bases are shared with TRBD1. CDR1 is KGHDR, CDR2 SFDVKD, per germline. The CDR3 has 13 amino acids. Trimming cost V 2 bases and J 9 bases; bases outside gene matches: 2. CDR3 nucleotides: TGTGCCACCAGTGATTCCGACAGGGGTGAGCAGTTCTTC. It encodes CATSDSDRGEQFF.

The CDR3 DNA sequence: TGTGCCAGCAGCCCCCTAGCGGGGAACACCGGGGAGCTGTTTTTT. Translated: CASSPLAGNTGELFF. The chain carries TRBV5-4 and TRBJ2-2, with 8 bases fitting TRBD2. This CDR3 has 15 amino acids. The germline V gene encodes CDR1 SGHNT and CDR2 YYREEE (reference sequence). The V gene end was trimmed by 4 bases and the J gene end by 1 base; junction bases not matched to a gene: 3.

This clone has a handful of counts. This sequence joins TRBV20-1 and TRBJ1-2; no reliable D call. Germline V lookup: CDR1 DFQATT, CDR2 SNEGSKA (reference sequence). V gave up 1 base and J gave up 7 bases, with 4 bases separating them. The CDR3 sequence is 10 residues long. The CDR3 DNA follows: TGCAGTGCTAGAGCCGTTGGCTACACCTTC. Its translation is CSARAVGYTF.

By share, this clone counts as medium-sized. The chain joins TRBV21-1 to TRBJ2-7; TRBD2, the table's D call, was not compared with the DNA. TRBV21-1 is listed as a pseudogene. The CDR3 is 16 amino acids. The DNA for the CDR3 is TGTGCCAGCAGCAAAGCGGTATACTACTACTCCTACGAGCAGTACTTC. Translation gives CASSKAVYYYSYEQYF.

The chain recombines TRBV28 with TRBJ1-3, with D hard to call. Germline V gene data show CDR1 as MDHEN and CDR2 as SYDVKM. Between the trimmed V and J ends, which lost 5 bases and 4 bases, there was a span of 9 bases. This CDR3 region has 13 residues. CDR3 sequence (DNA): TGTGCCAGCAGTCCCGGCGGCGGAAACACCATATATTTT. As protein: CASSPGGGNTIYF.

This chain links TRBV6-4 with TRBJ1-5; 7 bases match TRBD1. The V and J ends lost 5 bases and 2 bases, in that order; junction bases with no gene match: 0. The germline gives CDR1 MRHNA, CDR2 SNTAGT. CDR3 length: 13 amino acids. The CDR3 region has the DNA TGTGCCAGCAGTACAGGGGGCAATCAGCCCCAGCATTTT. Translation gives CASSTGGNQPQHF.

A few counts support this clone. The chain uses TRBV7-9 and TRBJ2-7; 7 bases map to TRBD2. The germline V gene encodes CDR1 SEHNR and CDR2 FQNEAQ (reference sequence). The CDR3 totals 14 residues. V was clipped by 0 bases and J by 4 bases; unmatched bases: 3. CDR3 in DNA: TGTGCCAGCAGCTTAGCCAGCGGGGAGTACGAGCAGTACTTC. Translated, it gives CASSLASGEYEQYF.